This record covers a single TCR beta chain. This clone was counted a few times. There is no known antigen for this receptor. Base qualities were left out, and no much larger clone turns up one base away. In total, approximately 610 healthy bone marrow donors made up the cohort. Cohort members were all nominally healthy when sampled, although unrecorded immune exposures were likely present. The donor was CMV seronegative and belonged to the group of 352 seronegative cohort members. Each donor provided a peripheral blood sample, and peripheral blood mononuclear cells were used for TCR beta sequencing. The Qiagen DNeasy Blood Extraction Kit was used to extract genomic DNA from the blood cell samples. The sample comes from a study of cytomegalovirus exposure and HLA in healthy donors (TCRdb year 2017). Regarding the research as a whole: According to an earlier analysis of several hundred of the donors, about 179 million T cells yielded 117 million unique TCR beta sequences and 276 Gb of sequence data. An early release that covered about 600 HLA-typed donors contained around 300 gigabases of sequencing data and 80 million or so unique TCR sequences. Of the 350 to 450 genotyped donors, around 81% fell in the genetic ancestry cluster associated with self-reported Caucasian donors. The study aimed to test whether signatures of past pathogen exposure could be identified by cataloging public T cell receptors. The T cell repertoires of 670 or so subjects were profiled by immunosequencing and related to cytomegalovirus serostatus. A separate validation cohort of over a hundred different subjects was used in addition to the approximately 700-subject first cohort. The study combined high-throughput TCR immunosequencing, statistical association of individual TCRs with disease status, and machine learning to predict cytomegalovirus infection status. A later analysis re-analyzed previously published TCR beta repertoires from approximately 700 donors and added high-resolution HLA genotyping to study TCR occurrence patterns. In the later analysis, no new phenotypic data were used to find candidate immune exposures; instead, reliance was placed on TCR beta sequences and their occurrence across donors. To decide whether each TCR beta V gene segment behaved as functional or pseudogenic, an earlier analysis of 587 of the donors relied on high-throughput TCR beta sequencing. Donor age, sex, ethnicity and CMV serostatus were compiled together with the repertoire data. A later genetic analysis took genome-wide SNP genotypes for about 55% of the 666 donors and used that subset as a discovery cohort. All discovery cohort repertoires had been generated on a single sequencing platform. Both class I and class II loci were covered by HLA typing, at four-digit resolution. The number of donors typed differed by locus, with roughly 629-640 for A, B, C, DRB1 and DQB1, 522 for DQA1, 606 for DPA1, and 400 to 490 for DPB1. A handful of DR-DQ haplotypes were handled as single units for association and clustering because linkage in the cohort was strong. Among some 400 genotyped donors of the cohort, an average of roughly 230,000 unique TCR beta nucleotide sequences was sequenced per donor, of which about 19% were non-productive. The paper as a whole reports these results and caveats: A further reported finding was that TCR beta sequences accurately predicted the HLA-A and HLA-B alleles for most subjects in the first cohort. In a later analysis, the rate of TCR association differed among HLA loci, with DRB1 alleles having the most associated TCRs and HLA-C alleles having the fewest. A few of the identified cytomegalovirus-associated TCR beta chains were confirmed in vitro to be specific for cytomegalovirus antigens. For the cohort, immune exposure information was limited to CMV serostatus. Correlated functional status among segregating V segments might reflect linkage disequilibrium, but an unknown experimental factor could not be ruled out. A later analysis associated about 16,000 TCR beta sequences with specific HLA alleles at a false discovery rate of 0.05. According to the authors, the approach could potentially be generalized to other disease states and immunological phenotypes. In this cohort, only TCR beta chains were sequenced, and detectable features were limited by the absence of alpha or paired-chain data. HLA typing was unavailable for some donors at each locus, so association tests used only the typed subset. Roughly uniform sequencing depth across donors was assumed in presence/absence analyses, although this assumption may not hold. An association between a missense DCLRE1C variant and V-gene and J-gene trimming of TCR beta chains was found in a later genetic analysis and replicated in an independent cohort. Because the 87-base-pair reads could not distinguish some IMGT-functional V segments, including TRBV6-2 and TRBV6-3, those segments were excluded. A later genetic analysis reported fewer N-insertions in productive TCRs among donors in an Asian-associated ancestry cluster than the approximately 700-donor mean. The classifier was reported to diagnose cytomegalovirus status with high specificity and sensitivity in both the original and validation cohorts. An earlier analysis of roughly 570 of the donors showed that most TCR beta V segments appeared in productive rearrangements either about 90% or about 30% of the time, which broadly matched IMGT annotations. Over 15 rarely observed V segments, including chromosome 9 orphons, were excluded from the earlier analysis of approximately 500 of the donors because counts were too low. Assigning TCR associations to individual alleles was difficult when HLA alleles, especially DR and DQ, strongly co-occurred. Across donors, most TCR sequences were observed very rarely, whereas some public TCRs were present in many individuals. Compared with equally common non-associated chains, HLA-associated TCR beta chains in a later analysis were more clonally expanded and had lower generation probabilities. The study gave a list of 150 to 200 TCR beta chains associated with cytomegalovirus. A cluster of highly shared sequence variants was judged likely to be a technical artifact of the sequencing pipeline. Several of the top co-occurrence clusters appeared to be linked to parvovirus B19, influenza, CMV and Epstein-Barr virus, according to a later analysis. Most CMV-associated TCR beta chains appeared to be HLA-restricted in a later analysis, and the HLA associations seemed to be driven largely by CMV exposure.

Library construction relied on the immunoSEQ multiplex PCR assay. The multiplex PCR relied on a mix of 60 forward primers for TCR Vbeta segments and 13 reverse primers for TCR Jbeta segments. The CDR3 region of rearranged TCR beta genes was amplified from genomic DNA with a multiplex PCR assay. The amplified TCR beta libraries were sequenced on the Illumina HiSeq System as 87-base-pair reads. The study's own analysis went as follows. Across the 700 or so repertoires, a later analysis counted approximately 83 million unique TCR beta chains, 9.5 million to 13 million of which were shared by at least two donors. Raw reads were error-corrected and collapsed into unique sequences by a nearest-neighbor algorithm in which closely related sequences were merged to remove PCR and sequencing errors. Alignment of CDR3 sequences to IMGT reference sequences was used to assign V, D and J gene segments. For a sequence to be retained, a match of at least six nucleotides was required to both a V gene segment and a J gene segment. A rearrangement counted as productive if the CDR3 had no stop codons and remained in frame with V and J, and every other rearrangement counted as non-productive. Following IMGT convention, CDR3 was defined as the stretch from the second conserved V-encoded cysteine to the conserved J-encoded phenylalanine. The earlier analysis of about 530 of the donors excluded any sequence lacking an unambiguous match to a single V gene segment. In an earlier analysis of more than 500 of the donors, a V segment was called functional when productive rearrangements were above 56.7%, and segregating when the standard deviation between donors exceeded 5%. A statistical classification framework was developed to diagnose cytomegalovirus status using the catalog of TCR beta chain sequences. In a later analysis, TCR nucleotide sequences were compared against IMGT/GENE-DB human TR gene sequences so that V and J genes could be assigned. The TCRdist pipeline was used in a later analysis to assign CDR3 sequences and most-parsimonious VDJ recombination scenarios. In a later analysis, each TCR beta chain was defined by its CDR3 amino acid sequence together with its V-gene family, and reads lacking a unique V-gene family were excluded. To address suspected cross-contamination and a sequencing artifact, a later analysis removed around 600 highly shared, low-generation-probability nucleotide sequences. In a later analysis, a clonal expansion index for each public chain was calculated from normalized within-repertoire ranks of inferred template counts. Generation probabilities in a later analysis came from a VDJ recombination model fitted to out-of-frame rearrangements, and those results were checked against IGoR. In a later analysis, TCR-TCR, TCR-HLA and TCR-CMV co-occurrence was scored with hypergeometric tests, and a repertoire-size bias correction was applied to TCR pairs. In a later analysis, false discovery rates were estimated by permuting HLA or CMV assignments 20 times. In a later analysis, co-occurring TCRs were grouped with DBSCAN, and TCRdist sequence similarity was added when clustering was performed within HLA-allele-positive subsets. Repertoires with fewer than 30,000 or more than 120,000 public chains, plus five repertoires with anomalous nucleotide sharing, were excluded from co-occurrence clustering. Not all clones reach the TCRdb copy of this immuneACCESS table, which keeps in-frame sequences only. Checked studies attribute under half of the gap to unresolved V genes and leave the rest unexplained. The V and J calls and clone size come from that table; D and trimming were worked out from the DNA. For this sample the table gives about 120,000 clones, of which 9.5% were detected only once. The ten largest clones take up 3% of the sample.

Deletion took 3 bases off V and 2 bases off J, with a span of 9 bases between the germline ends. Spanning cysteine to phenylalanine, the CDR3 consists of 14 amino acids. The DNA shown is the 42-base CDR3, in frame from base 1. According to the germline V gene, CDR1 reads KGHSH and CDR2 reads LQKENI. This clonotype originated in a man aged 25 to 45 in good health and CMV-seronegative. The sequencing sample was made of PBMCs. The V gene is TRBV18 and the J gene is TRBJ2-3, with no confidently assigned D gene. The CDR3 protein sequence reads: CASSPSQFTDTQYF. The nucleotide sequence is TGTGCCAGCTCACCGTCACAGTTCACAGATACGCAGTATTTT.